The clone carrying this TCR beta chain occurred a few times. Its antigen is undetermined. TCRdb processed the reads anew with MiXCR; each CDR3 protein has one entry. The sample consists of roughly 700,000 distinct CDR3 sequences, around a third of them appearing once. The data stem from a study of T cell repertoires in cytomegalovirus infection. With 8 bases clipped from V and 7 bases from J, the junction kept 15 bases outside the gene matches. Germline lookup yields CDR1 ENHRY and CDR2 SYGVKD. The CDR3 spans 15 residues. The clonotype comes from a human donor in good health (CMV status not recorded). Some clones in this sample may be carry-over from other donors' samples. V and J are TRBV10-3 and TRBJ2-7, with 9 bases aligning to TRBD1. The sequences come from cultured PBMCs, collected from culture after CMV antigen stimulation. The CDR3 is CAISPRDREYGEQYF. The CDR3 coding sequence is TGTGCCATCTCCCCCCGGGACAGGGAGTATGGGGAGCAGTACTTC.